These T cell receptor beta chains were read from a single sample in a study of quantifying T cell responses using KT2 cells. TCRdb processed the UMI-ligation and nested PCR reads anew with MiXCR; each CDR3 protein has one entry. The data contain 31,000 or so distinct CDR3 sequences, over 9% of them seen just once; the ten biggest clones take up around a tenth. Sequencing was performed on PBMCs spiked with cells of the T cell clone KT2. These receptors originate from a human donor. CDR3s leave out the opening cysteine and the closing phenylalanine or tryptophan.

cdr3_aa j_call v_call
AWRGGTEKSNQPQH TRBJ1-5 TRBV30
ASSLGGTNNSPLH TRBJ1-6 TRBV7-2
SARIPGGLRETQY TRBJ2-5 TRBV20-1
SGGQTAGNEQF TRBJ2-1 TRBV29-1
SAAPLGNIQY TRBJ2-4 TRBV20-1
ASSVGTGGASGANVLT TRBJ2-6 TRBV9
AISDYGRTYEQY TRBJ2-7 TRBV10-3
ASRGDRGYSPLH TRBJ1-6 TRBV2
SVSRDTGLRAF TRBJ1-1 TRBV29-1
ASLDRGPDTQY TRBJ2-3 TRBV6-2/TRBV6-3
ASSPQSVAGKMTEAF TRBJ1-1 TRBV18
ASKMRLVGLEIVNEQF TRBJ2-1 TRBV5-1
ASSEAGTGSYEQY TRBJ2-7 TRBV25-1
ASSQERMGYEQY TRBJ2-7 TRBV4-2
ATSRDQGTGANVLT TRBJ2-6 TRBV15
ASSKSETQY TRBJ2-5 TRBV6-1
ASSQGWSSYEQF TRBJ2-1 TRBV3-1
ASSYRTGGSYEQY TRBJ2-7 TRBV6-5
ASSPVAGALYEQY TRBJ2-7 TRBV12-3/TRBV12-4
ASNGVNTWNEQF TRBJ2-1 TRBV6-2/TRBV6-3
ASSQRREQF TRBJ2-1 TRBV4-2
ASRYSGSTTLNEQF TRBJ2-1 TRBV7-8
SARGGQIRDTQY TRBJ2-3 TRBV20-1
ASSLGSSNSPLH TRBJ1-6 TRBV7-2
SSSTQREAGEQY TRBJ2-7 TRBV20-1
SVRPGISTEQF TRBJ2-1 TRBV29-1
ASSARQGSNYGYT TRBJ1-2 TRBV7-2